This T cell receptor (beta chain) comes out of a study of blood T cell repertoires in COVID-19. Assay used: immunoSEQ multiplex PCR; TCRdb lists only in-frame clones, some missing. The profile shows tens of thousands of clones, about 83% of them singletons. Sequenced material: peripheral blood. The receptor was isolated from a human donor in a cohort sampled during active COVID-19.

The CDR3 here is CASRPTVGGQGQETQYF. CDR3 sequence (DNA): TGTGCCAGCAGGCCTACCGTCGGGGGTCAAGGCCAAGAGACCCAGTACTTC. This rearrangement joins TRBV7-2 to TRBJ2-5; tentatively, D is TRBD2 (6 bases). V was cut by 6 bases and J by 1 base, with 21 bases left in between. The CDR3 covers 17 residues. The germline CDR1 and CDR2 sequences are SGHTA and FQGNSA.